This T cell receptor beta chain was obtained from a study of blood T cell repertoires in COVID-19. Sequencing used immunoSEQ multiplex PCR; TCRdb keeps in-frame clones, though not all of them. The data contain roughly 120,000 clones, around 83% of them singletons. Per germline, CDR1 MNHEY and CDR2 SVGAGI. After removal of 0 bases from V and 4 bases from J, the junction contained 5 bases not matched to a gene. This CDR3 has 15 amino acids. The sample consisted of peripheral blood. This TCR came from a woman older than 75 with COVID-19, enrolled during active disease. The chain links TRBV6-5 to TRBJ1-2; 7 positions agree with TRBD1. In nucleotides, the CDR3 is TGTGCCAGCAGTTACTCGACAGGGAGGTCCTATGGCTACACCTTC. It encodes CASSYSTGRSYGYTF.